This TCR beta chain originates from a study of T cells in Graves' hyperthyroidism and ophthalmopathy. General study results and limits: Most thyroid clonotypes expanded above 0.001 appeared in blood too. Classification by a 13 V-J model distinguished ophthalmopathy from stable hyperthyroidism.

The CDR3 runs to 17 residues. Germline assignment: CDR1 SGHDN and CDR2 FVKESK. Trimming removed 1 base at V and 0 bases at J, with 12 bases between. A word on this clonotype: Its antigen is not known.

Authors of the study amplified TCR beta CDR3 regions from RNA transcripts. When the TCR CDR3 underwent first-round RT-PCR, the HTBI primer set was used. TCRdb re-called the multiplex PCR reads with MiXCR, one entry per CDR3 protein. The table shows roughly 580,000 distinct CDR3 sequences, with roughly 14% occurring only once. This chain uses TRBV14 with TRBJ2-2; the D is unclear. The TCR was taken from a woman between 25 and 40 years old with Graves' hyperthyroidism that later progressed to Graves' ophthalmopathy. What was sequenced was blood. CDR3 sequence reads: CASSQVKSSANTGELFF. The CDR3 nucleotides read TGTGCCAGCAGCCAAGTAAAGTCTTCAGCGAACACCGGGGAGCTGTTTTTT.